The present T cell receptor beta chain was sequenced within a study of blood T cell repertoires in COVID-19. Study-wide context: T cells, B-cell-depleted T cells, or PBMCs provided the cDNA or gDNA that served as material.

Measured with immunoSEQ multiplex PCR; TCRdb has only the in-frame clones, and not every one. The sample lists about 23,000 clones, about 70% occurring once. The CDR3 covers 12 residues. Germline CDR1 is GTSNPN and CDR2 is SVGIG (reference sequence). The ends were cut back, 1 base at V and 7 bases at J, with 9 bases in the middle. The chain links TRBV30 to TRBJ2-3, with D possibly TRBD1 on 5 matching bases. This sequence originates from a man in his fifties with COVID-19, enrolled during active disease. Sequencing was done on a sample of peripheral blood. The chain's CDR3 is CAWSEGANTQYF. Here the CDR3 DNA reads TGTGCCTGGAGTGAAGGGGCAAATACGCAGTATTTT.